This paragraph reports one T cell receptor beta chain. This sample is part of a study of blood T cell repertoires in COVID-19. At the level of the study: COVID-19 samples from acute and convalescent phases originated in the United States, Italy and Spain. In each case, the material was cDNA or gDNA derived from T cells, B-cell-depleted T cells, or PBMCs.

The V and J ends lost 4 bases and 7 bases respectively, with 10 bases between them. Germline CDR1 and CDR2: LGHDT and YNNKEL (reference sequence). There are 13 residues in the CDR3. How the authors handled the data: Estimated nucleated cell counts came from reference gene primer amplification. Only in-frame clones appear in the TCRdb table, and some are missing; sequencing was by immunoSEQ multiplex PCR. That table furnishes V, J and clone size, whereas the DNA furnished D and trimming. Of some 80,000 clones in the sample, around 79% were seen once. The genes are TRBV3-1 (or the pseudogene TRBV3-2) and TRBJ2-2; D is uncertain. The sequence was obtained from a woman over 75 with active or convalescent COVID-19. The sample taken for sequencing was peripheral blood. The DNA of the CDR3 is TGTGCCAGCAGCCGAAACTCTAACGGGGAGCTGTTTTTT. The encoded protein is CASSRNSNGELFF.